The 6 T cell receptor beta chains listed next were all sequenced from one sample in a study of shared clonotypes between healthy human individuals. Method: immunoSEQ multiplex PCR; TCRdb's copy keeps in-frame clones and lacks some. There are roughly 680,000 clones in the sample; 72% occur only once, and 1.8% lies in the top ten. The source material was memory CD4+ T cells sorted from blood. Described subset: CD45RA-negative fraction. Receptors originate from a woman aged 25 to 39 in good health.

CDR3 sequence reads: CSARPGLAGGLHEQYF. In nucleotides, the CDR3 is TGCAGCGCCCGACCTGGACTAGCGGGAGGGCTCCACGAGCAGTACTTC. The rearrangement links TRBV29-1 to TRBJ2-7; 15 bases align to TRBD2. There are 16 residues in the CDR3. Germline CDR1 and CDR2: SQVTM and ANQGSEA. The ends lost 7 bases at V and 5 bases at J; junction bases unmatched: 12.

This chain uses TRBV9 with TRBJ2-6, with TRBD1 as a possible D gene (6 bases). Germline V gene lookup returns CDR1 SGDLS and CDR2 YYNGEE. V was clipped by 2 bases and J by 0 bases, with 12 bases between them. The CDR3 extends over 17 amino acids. The CDR3 bases are TGTGCCAGCAGCGTGGACAGTTTCAGCTCTGGGGCCAACGTCCTGACTTTC. The encoded protein is CASSVDSFSSGANVLTF.

The chain carries TRBV6-5 and TRBJ1-2; D possibly corresponds to TRBD1 (5 bases). The length of the CDR3 is 14 residues. The V end lost 5 bases, the J end lost 7 bases, and 17 bases lay between the germline ends. From germline, CDR1 is MNHEY and CDR2 SVGAGI. The CDR3 spells CASSQHGGHFGYTF. CDR3 coding DNA: TGTGCCAGCAGTCAACACGGAGGACACTTTGGCTACACCTTC.

The chain couples TRBV27 to TRBJ1-2, with D possibly matching TRBD1 (6 bases). This CDR3 is 13 amino acids long. V dropped 6 bases and J dropped 4 bases, with 12 bases sitting between them. Germline V gene sequence: CDR1 MNHEY, CDR2 SMNVEV (reference sequence). Written as DNA, the CDR3 is TGTGCCAGCAGCTACGGACAGACCTATGGCTACACCTTC. This translates into CASSYGQTYGYTF.

This rearrangement joins TRBV19 to TRBJ2-1; TRBD1 agrees at 9 bases. Germline CDR1 LNHDA, CDR2 SQIVND (reference sequence). Trimming cost V 3 bases and J 9 bases; bases outside gene matches: 9. CDR3 length: 15 amino acids. The CDR3 region is CASSIGDREWSEQFF. The CDR3 DNA reads TGTGCCAGTAGTATCGGGGACAGGGAGTGGAGTGAGCAGTTCTTC.

CDR3 in amino acids: CASSSQGAGQETQYF. As DNA, the CDR3 is TGTGCCAGCAGTTCGCAGGGGGCTGGACAAGAGACCCAGTACTTC. The chain is built from TRBV27 and TRBJ2-5; the match to TRBD1 covers 8 bases. Unmatched junction bases numbered 6, after V lost 4 bases and J lost 2 bases. Per germline, CDR1 MNHEY and CDR2 SMNVEV (reference sequence). This CDR3 has 15 residues.